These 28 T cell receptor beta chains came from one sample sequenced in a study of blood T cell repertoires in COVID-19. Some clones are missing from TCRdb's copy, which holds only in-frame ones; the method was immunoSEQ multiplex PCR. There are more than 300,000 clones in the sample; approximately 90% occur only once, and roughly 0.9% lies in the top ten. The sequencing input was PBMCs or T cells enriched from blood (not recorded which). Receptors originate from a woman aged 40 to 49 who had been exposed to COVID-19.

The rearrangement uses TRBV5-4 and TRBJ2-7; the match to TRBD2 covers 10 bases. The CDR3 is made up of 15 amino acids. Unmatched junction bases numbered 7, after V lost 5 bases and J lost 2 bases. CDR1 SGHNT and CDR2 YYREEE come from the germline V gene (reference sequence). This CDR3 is CASRNLAGETYEQYF. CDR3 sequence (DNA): TGTGCCAGCAGGAATCTAGCGGGAGAAACCTACGAGCAGTACTTC. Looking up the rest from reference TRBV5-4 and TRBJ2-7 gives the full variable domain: ETGVTQSPTHLIKTRGQQVTLRCSSQSGHNTVSWYQQALGQGPQFIFQYYREEENGRGNFPPRFSGLQFPNYSSELNVNALELDDSALYLCASRNLAGETYEQYFGPGTRLTVT.

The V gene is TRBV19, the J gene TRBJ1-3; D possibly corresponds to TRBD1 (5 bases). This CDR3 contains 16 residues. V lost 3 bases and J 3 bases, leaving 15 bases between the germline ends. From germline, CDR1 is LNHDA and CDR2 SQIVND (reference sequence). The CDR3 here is CASSMRGIQGGNTIYF. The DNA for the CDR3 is TGTGCCAGTAGTATGCGGGGGATTCAGGGTGGAAACACCATATATTTT.

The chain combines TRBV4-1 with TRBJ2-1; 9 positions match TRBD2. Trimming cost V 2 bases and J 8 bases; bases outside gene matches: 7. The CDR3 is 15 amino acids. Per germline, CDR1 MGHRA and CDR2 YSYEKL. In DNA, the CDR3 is TGCGCCAGCAGCCAACGGGCGGGAGGGTGGTATGAGCAGTTCTTC. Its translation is CASSQRAGGWYEQFF.

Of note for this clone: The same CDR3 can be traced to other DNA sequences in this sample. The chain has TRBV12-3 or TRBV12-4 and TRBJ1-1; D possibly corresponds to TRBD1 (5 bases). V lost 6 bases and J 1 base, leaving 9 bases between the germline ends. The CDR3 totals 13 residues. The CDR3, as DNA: TGTGCCAGCAGCCGAGACAGGAACACTGAAGCTTTCTTT. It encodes CASSRDRNTEAFF.

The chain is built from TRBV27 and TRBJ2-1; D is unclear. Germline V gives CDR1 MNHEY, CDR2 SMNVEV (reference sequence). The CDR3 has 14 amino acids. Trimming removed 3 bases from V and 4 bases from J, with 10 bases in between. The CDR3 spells CASSFFRNYNEQFF. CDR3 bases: TGTGCCAGCAGTTTCTTCAGGAATTACAATGAGCAGTTCTTC.

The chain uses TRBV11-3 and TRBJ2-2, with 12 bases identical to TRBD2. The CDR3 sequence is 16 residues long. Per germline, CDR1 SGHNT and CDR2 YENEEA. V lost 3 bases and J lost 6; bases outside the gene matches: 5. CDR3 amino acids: CASSFLAGGLAGELFF. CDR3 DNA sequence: TGTGCCAGCAGCTTCCTAGCGGGAGGGCTTGCCGGGGAGCTGTTTTTT.

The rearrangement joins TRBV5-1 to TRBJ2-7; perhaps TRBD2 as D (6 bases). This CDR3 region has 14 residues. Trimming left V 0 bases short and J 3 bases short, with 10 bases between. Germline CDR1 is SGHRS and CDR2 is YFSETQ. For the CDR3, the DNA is TGCGCCAGCAGCTTGGTAACCGGGGGCTACGAGCAGTACTTC. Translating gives CASSLVTGGYEQYF.

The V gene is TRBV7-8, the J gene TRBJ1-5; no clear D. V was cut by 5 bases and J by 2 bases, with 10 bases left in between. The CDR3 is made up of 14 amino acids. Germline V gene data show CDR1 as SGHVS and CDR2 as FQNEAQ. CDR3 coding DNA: TGTGCCAGCAGCCAACAGATTGGCAATCAGCCCCAGCATTTT. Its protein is CASSQQIGNQPQHF. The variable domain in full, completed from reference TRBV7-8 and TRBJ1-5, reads GAGVSQSPRYKVAKRGQDVALRCDPISGHVSLFWYQQALGQGPEFLTYFQNEAQLDKSGLPSDRFFAERPEGSVSTLKIQRTQQEDSAVYLCASSQQIGNQPQHFGDGTRLSIL.

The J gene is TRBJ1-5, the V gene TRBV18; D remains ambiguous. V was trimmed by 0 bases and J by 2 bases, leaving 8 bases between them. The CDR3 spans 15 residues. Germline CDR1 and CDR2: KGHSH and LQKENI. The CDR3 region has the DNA TGTGCCAGCTCACCACCGGAGGGCCGCAATCAGCCCCAGCATTTT. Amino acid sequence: CASSPPEGRNQPQHF. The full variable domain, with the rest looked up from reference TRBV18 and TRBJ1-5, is NAGVMQNPRHLVRRRGQEARLRCSPMKGHSHVYWYRQLPEEGLKFMVYLQKENIIDESGMPKERFSAEFPKEGPSILRIQQVVRGDSAAYFCASSPPEGRNQPQHFGDGTRLSIL.

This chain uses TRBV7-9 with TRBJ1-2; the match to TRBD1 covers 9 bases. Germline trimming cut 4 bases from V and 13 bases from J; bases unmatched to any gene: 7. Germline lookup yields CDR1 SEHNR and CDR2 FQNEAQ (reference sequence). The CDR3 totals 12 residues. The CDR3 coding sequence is TGTGCCAGCAGCTGGGACAGGGCGGGTAGCACCTTC. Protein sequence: CASSWDRAGSTF.

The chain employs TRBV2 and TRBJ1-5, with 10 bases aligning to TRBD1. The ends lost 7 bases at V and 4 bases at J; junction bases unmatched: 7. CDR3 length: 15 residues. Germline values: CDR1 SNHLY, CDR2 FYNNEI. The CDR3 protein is CASTPGQGKNQPQHF. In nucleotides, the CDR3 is TGTGCCAGCACCCCGGGACAGGGGAAAAATCAGCCCCAGCATTTT.

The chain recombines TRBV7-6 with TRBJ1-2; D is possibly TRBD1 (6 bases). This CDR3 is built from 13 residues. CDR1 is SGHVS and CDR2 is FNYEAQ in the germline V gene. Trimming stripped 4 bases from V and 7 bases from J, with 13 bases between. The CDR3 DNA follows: TGTGCCAGCAGCTCAGAATACAGGGCTGGCTACACCTTC. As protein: CASSSEYRAGYTF.

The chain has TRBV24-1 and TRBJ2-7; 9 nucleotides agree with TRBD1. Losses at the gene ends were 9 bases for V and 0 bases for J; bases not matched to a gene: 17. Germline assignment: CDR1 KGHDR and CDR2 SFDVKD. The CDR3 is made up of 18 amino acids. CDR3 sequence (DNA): TGTGCCACCGGGGGGAACAGGGGGCCGCGGGGGAGCTCCTACGAGCAGTACTTC. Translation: CATGGNRGPRGSSYEQYF.

CDR3 sequence reads: CASSLVGGQPQHF. In DNA, the CDR3 is TGTGCCAGCAGCTTAGTGGGGGGTCAGCCCCAGCATTTT. The J gene is TRBJ1-5, the V gene TRBV7-2; maybe TRBD1 (5 bases). The CDR3 has 13 amino acids. From germline, CDR1 is SGHTA and CDR2 FQGNSA. Trimming took off 1 base at V and 6 bases at J, with 7 bases between the two ends. The entire variable domain, with the rest obtained from reference TRBV7-2 and TRBJ1-5, is as follows: GAGVSQSPSNKVTEKGKDVELRCDPISGHTALYWYRQSLGQGLEFLIYFQGNSAPDKSGLPSDRFSAERTGGSVSTLTIQRTQQEDSAVYLCASSLVGGQPQHFGDGTRLSIL.

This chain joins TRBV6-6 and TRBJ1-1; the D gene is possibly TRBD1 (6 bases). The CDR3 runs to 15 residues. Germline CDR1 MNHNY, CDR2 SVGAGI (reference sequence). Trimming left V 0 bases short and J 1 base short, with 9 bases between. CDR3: CASSYSSTGNTEAFF. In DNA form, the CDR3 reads TGTGCCAGCAGTTACTCGTCGACAGGGAACACTGAAGCTTTCTTT.

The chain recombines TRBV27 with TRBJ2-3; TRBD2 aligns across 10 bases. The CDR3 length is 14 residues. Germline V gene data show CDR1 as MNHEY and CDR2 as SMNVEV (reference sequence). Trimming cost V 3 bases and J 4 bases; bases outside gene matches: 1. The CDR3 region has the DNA TGTGCCAGCAGTTTTAGCGGGAGGTCAGATACGCAGTATTTT. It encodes CASSFSGRSDTQYF.

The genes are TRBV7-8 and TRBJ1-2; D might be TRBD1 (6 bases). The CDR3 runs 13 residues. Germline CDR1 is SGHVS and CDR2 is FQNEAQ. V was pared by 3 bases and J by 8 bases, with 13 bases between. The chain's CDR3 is CASSFGGAIGYTF. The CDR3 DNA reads TGTGCCAGCAGCTTTGGGGGGGCGATCGGCTACACCTTC.

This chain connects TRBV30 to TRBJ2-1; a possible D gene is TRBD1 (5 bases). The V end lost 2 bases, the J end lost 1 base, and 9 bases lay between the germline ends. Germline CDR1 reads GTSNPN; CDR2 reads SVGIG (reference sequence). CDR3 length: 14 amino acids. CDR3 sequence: CAWSQGRSYNEQFF. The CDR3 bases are TGTGCCTGGAGTCAGGGTAGGTCCTACAATGAGCAGTTCTTC.

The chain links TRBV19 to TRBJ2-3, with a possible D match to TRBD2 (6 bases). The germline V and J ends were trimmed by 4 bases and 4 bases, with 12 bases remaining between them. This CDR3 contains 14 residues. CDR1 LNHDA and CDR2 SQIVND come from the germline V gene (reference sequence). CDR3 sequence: CASSKERAPDTQYF. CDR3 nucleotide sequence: TGTGCCAGTAGTAAAGAGCGGGCGCCAGATACGCAGTATTTT.

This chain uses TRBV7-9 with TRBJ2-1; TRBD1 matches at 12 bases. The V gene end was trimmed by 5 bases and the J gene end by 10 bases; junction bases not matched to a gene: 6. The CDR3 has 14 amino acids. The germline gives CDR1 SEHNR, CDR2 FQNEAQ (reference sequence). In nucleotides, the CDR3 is TGTGCCAGCAGCATAACCGGGACAGGGGGCGAGCAGTTCTTC. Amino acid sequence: CASSITGTGGEQFF.

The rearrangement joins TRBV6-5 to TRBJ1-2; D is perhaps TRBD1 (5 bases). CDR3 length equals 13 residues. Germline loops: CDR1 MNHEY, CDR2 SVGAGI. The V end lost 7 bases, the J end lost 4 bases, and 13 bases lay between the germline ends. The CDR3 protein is CASTSGDVYGYTF. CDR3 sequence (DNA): TGTGCCAGCACCTCGGGGGATGTCTATGGCTACACCTTC.

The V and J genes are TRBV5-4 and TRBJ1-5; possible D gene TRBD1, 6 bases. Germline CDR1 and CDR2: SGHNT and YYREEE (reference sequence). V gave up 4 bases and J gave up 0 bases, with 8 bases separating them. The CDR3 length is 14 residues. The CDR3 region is CASSVQGSNQPQHF. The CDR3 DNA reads TGTGCCAGCAGCGTACAGGGTAGCAATCAGCCCCAGCATTTT.

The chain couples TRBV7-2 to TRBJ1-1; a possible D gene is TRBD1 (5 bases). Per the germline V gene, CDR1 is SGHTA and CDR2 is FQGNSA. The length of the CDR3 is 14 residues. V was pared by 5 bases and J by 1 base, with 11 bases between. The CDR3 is CASSPAGRNTEAFF. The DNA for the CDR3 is TGTGCCAGCAGCCCGGCGGGACGGAACACTGAAGCTTTCTTT.

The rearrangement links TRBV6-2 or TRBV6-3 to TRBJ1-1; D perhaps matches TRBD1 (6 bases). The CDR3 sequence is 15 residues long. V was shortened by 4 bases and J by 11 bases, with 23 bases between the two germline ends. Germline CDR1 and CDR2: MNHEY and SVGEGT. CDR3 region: CASSSTMDSLGGAFF. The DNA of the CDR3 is TGTGCCAGCAGTTCGACCATGGACAGCCTAGGTGGGGCTTTCTTT.

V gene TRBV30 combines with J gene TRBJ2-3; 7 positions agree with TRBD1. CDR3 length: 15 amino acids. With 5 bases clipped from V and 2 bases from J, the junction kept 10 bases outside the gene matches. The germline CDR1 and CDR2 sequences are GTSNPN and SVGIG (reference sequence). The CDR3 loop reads CAWGPRGWTTDTQYF. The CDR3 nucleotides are TGTGCCTGGGGACCCAGGGGGTGGACCACAGATACGCAGTATTTT.

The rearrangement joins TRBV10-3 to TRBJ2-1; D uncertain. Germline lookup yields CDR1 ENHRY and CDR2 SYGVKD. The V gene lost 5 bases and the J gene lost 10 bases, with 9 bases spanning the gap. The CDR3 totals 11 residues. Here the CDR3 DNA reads TGTGCCATCAGTCTAGGCGCGGAGCAGTTCTTC. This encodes CAISLGAEQFF.

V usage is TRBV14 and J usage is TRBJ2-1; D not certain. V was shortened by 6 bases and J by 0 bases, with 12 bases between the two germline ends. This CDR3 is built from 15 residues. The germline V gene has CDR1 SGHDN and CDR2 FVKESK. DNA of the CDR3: TGTGCCAGCAGTCGACTCGCTAGCTCCTACAATGAGCAGTTCTTC. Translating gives CASSRLASSYNEQFF.

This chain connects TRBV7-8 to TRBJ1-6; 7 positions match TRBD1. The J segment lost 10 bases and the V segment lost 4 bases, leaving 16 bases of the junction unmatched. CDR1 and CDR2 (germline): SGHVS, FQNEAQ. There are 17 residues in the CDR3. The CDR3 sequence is CASSSTQVYRGSSPLHF. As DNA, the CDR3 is TGTGCCAGCAGCTCGACCCAGGTTTACAGGGGTAGCTCACCCCTCCACTTT.